This T cell receptor beta chain came from a study of blood T cell repertoires in COVID-19. Study as a whole: Samples came from the United States, Italy and Spain, spanning acute and convalescent COVID-19.

The protocol was immunoSEQ multiplex PCR, while the TCRdb copy is restricted to in-frame clones and leaves out a portion. The sample lists 250,000 to 300,000 clones; around 80% were seen once. V lost 6 bases, J lost 4 bases, and 11 bases stayed unmatched. This CDR3 contains 15 residues. Germline V gene sequence: CDR1 SNHLY, CDR2 FYNNEI. The source material was PBMCs or T cells enriched from blood (not recorded which). The source is a man aged 35 to 55 who had been exposed to COVID-19. The chain is built from TRBV2 and TRBJ2-5; 7 bases fit TRBD2. The CDR3 DNA follows: TGTGCCAGCAGGATGACACCCCCGGGGGGAGAGACCCAGTACTTC. Translation: CASRMTPPGGETQYF.